This T cell receptor (beta chain) was sequenced for a study of cytomegalovirus exposure and HLA in healthy donors. Study results and limitations: Being productive about 87% or about 30% of the time was typical of most TCR beta V segments in an earlier analysis.

The V gene end was trimmed by 4 bases and the J gene end by 4 bases; junction bases not matched to a gene: 7. Germline V gives CDR1 MNHEY, CDR2 SMNVEV (reference sequence). The CDR3 length is 16 residues. This clone was observed a few times. Antigen specificity is unknown. 60 Vbeta and 13 Jbeta primers were used in PCR. Here immunoSEQ multiplex PCR was the method, and the copy in TCRdb shows in-frame clones only, minus some. This table has fewer than 250,000 clones, approximately 81% appearing once. The chain joins TRBV27 to TRBJ2-1; TRBD2 matches 10 bases. The TCR originated in a man aged 30 to 45 in good health and CMV-seronegative. The sample taken for sequencing was PBMCs. The CDR3 sequence is CASSSKGLAAYNEQFF. CDR3 nucleotide sequence: TGTGCCAGCAGTTCGAAAGGACTAGCGGCATACAATGAGCAGTTCTTC.